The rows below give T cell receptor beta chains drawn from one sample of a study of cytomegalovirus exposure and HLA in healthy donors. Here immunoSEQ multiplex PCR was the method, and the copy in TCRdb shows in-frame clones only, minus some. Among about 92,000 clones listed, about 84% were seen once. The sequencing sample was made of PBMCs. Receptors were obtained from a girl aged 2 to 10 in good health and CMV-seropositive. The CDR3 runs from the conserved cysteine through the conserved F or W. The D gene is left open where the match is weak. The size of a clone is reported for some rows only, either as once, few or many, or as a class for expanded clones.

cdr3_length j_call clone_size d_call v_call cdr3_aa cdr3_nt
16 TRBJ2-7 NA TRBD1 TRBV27 CASSTKYGTAYDEQYF TGTGCCAGCAGTACAAAATACGGGACAGCCTACGACGAGCAGTACTTC
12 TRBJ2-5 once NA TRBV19 CASGTGQETQYF TGTGCCAGTGGTACAGGCCAAGAGACCCAGTACTTC
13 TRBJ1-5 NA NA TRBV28 CASSPTGWQPQHF TGTGCCAGCAGTCCGACAGGATGGCAGCCCCAGCATTTT
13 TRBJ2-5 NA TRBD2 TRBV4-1 CASSLRERETQYF TGCGCCAGCAGCTTGCGGGAGCGGGAGACCCAGTACTTC
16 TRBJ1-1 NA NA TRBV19 CASSIKGGTPRIKAFF TGTGCCAGTAGTATAAAGGGAGGGACGCCCCGGATAAAAGCTTTCTTT
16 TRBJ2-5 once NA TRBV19 CASSIPGGVDRETQYF TGTGCCAGTAGTATCCCGGGTGGGGTCGACAGGGAGACCCAGTACTTC
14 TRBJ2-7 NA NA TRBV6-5 CASRDNSWPSEQYF TGTGCCAGCAGGGACAACTCCTGGCCGAGCGAGCAGTACTTC
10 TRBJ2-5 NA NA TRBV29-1 CSVQKETQYF TGCAGCGTTCAAAAAGAGACCCAGTACTTC
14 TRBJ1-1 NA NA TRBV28 CASSLLVPNTEAFF TGTGCCAGCAGTTTATTAGTGCCGAACACTGAAGCTTTCTTT
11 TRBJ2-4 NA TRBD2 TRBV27 CASSSSGRQYF TGTGCCAGCAGTTCCAGCGGGAGGCAGTACTTC
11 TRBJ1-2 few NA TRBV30 CAWRQNYGYTF TGTGCCTGGAGACAAAACTATGGCTACACCTTC
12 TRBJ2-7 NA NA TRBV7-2 CASSLVVSEQYF TGTGCCAGCAGCTTAGTAGTCTCCGAGCAGTACTTC
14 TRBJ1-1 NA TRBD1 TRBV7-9 CASSSPTGQAAAFF TGTGCCAGCAGCTCGCCAACCGGACAGGCGGCGGCTTTCTTT
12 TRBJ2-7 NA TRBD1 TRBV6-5 CASSPTGVEQYF TGTGCCAGCAGTCCGACAGGGGTTGAGCAGTACTTC
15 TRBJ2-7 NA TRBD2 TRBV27 CASSRGGSLIYEQYF TGTGCCAGCAGCCGCGGCGGGAGTTTAATCTACGAGCAGTACTTC
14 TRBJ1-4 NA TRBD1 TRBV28 CATQPRTGLEKLFF TGTGCCACCCAACCCCGGACAGGGTTGGAAAAACTGTTTTTT
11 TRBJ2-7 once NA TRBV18 CASSGGYEQYF TGTGCCAGCTCCGGGGGATACGAGCAGTACTTC
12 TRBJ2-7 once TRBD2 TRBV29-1 CSVDSGIGEQYF TGCAGCGTTGATAGCGGGATCGGCGAGCAGTACTTC
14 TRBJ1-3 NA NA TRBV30 CAWSVGDSGNTIYF TGTGCCTGGAGTGTCGGAGACTCTGGAAACACCATATATTTT
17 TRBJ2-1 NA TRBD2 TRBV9 CASSVASGLAPDNEQFF TGTGCCAGCAGCGTAGCTTCGGGACTAGCACCTGACAATGAGCAGTTCTTC
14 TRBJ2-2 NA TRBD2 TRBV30 CAWSGTSDTGELFF TGTGCCTGGAGTGGGACTAGCGACACCGGGGAGCTGTTTTTT
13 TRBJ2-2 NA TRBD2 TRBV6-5 CASSGLAAGELFF TGTGCCAGCAGTGGACTAGCGGCCGGGGAGCTGTTTTTT
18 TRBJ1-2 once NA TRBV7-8 CASSLRGGVPSSNYGYTF TGTGCCAGCAGCTTAAGGGGTGGAGTGCCATCTTCTAACTATGGCTACACCTTC
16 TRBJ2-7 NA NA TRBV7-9 CASSLYPIELSYEQYF TGTGCCAGCAGCTTATACCCCATAGAGCTGTCCTACGAGCAGTACTTC
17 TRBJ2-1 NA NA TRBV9 CASSGSFIALTYNEQFF TGTGCCAGCAGCGGAAGTTTCATAGCGCTAACCTACAATGAGCAGTTCTTC
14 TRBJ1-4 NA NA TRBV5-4 CASSLDSKNEKLFF TGTGCCAGCAGCTTGGACAGCAAAAATGAAAAACTGTTTTTT
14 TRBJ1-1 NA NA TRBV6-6 CASSQNGMNTEAFF TGTGCCAGCAGTCAAAACGGTATGAACACTGAAGCTTTCTTT
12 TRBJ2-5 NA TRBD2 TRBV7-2 CASGRVGETQYF TGTGCCAGCGGGAGGGTTGGTGAGACCCAGTACTTC
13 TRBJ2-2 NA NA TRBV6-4 CASSDTSTGELFF TGTGCCAGCAGTGACACTTCCACCGGGGAGCTGTTTTTT